Below, 27 T cell receptor beta chains from the same sample are listed, as sequenced in a study of cytomegalovirus exposure and HLA in healthy donors. This PCR relied on a set of 60 Vbeta primers and 13 Jbeta primers. The protocol was immunoSEQ multiplex PCR, while the TCRdb copy is restricted to in-frame clones and leaves out a portion. In the table there are some 67,000 clones, about four fifths of which are singletons. Sequencing input: PBMCs. These receptors all come from a woman aged 25 to 39 in good health and CMV-seronegative.

The rearrangement joins TRBV5-6 to TRBJ1-1; possibly TRBD1 for D (5 bases). The ends were cut back, 6 bases at V and 5 bases at J, with 14 bases in the middle. The germline V gene encodes CDR1 SGHDT and CDR2 YYEEEE. CDR3 length: 13 residues. Written as DNA, the CDR3 is TGTGCCAGCACCATGGGGGGTAGGACTGAAGCTTTCTTT. It translates to CASTMGGRTEAFF.

V usage is TRBV19 and J usage is TRBJ2-7; maybe TRBD1 (5 bases). V was trimmed by 6 bases and J by 2 bases, leaving 14 bases between them. CDR1 and CDR2 (germline): LNHDA, SQIVND (reference sequence). The CDR3 is made up of 14 amino acids. CDR3 loop: CASRPDRVPYEQYF. The CDR3 bases are TGTGCCAGTAGACCTGACAGAGTCCCCTACGAGCAGTACTTC.

The rearrangement links TRBV11-3 to TRBJ2-5; D is uncertain. The CDR3 contains 13 residues. The germline CDR1 and CDR2 sequences are SGHNT and YENEEA. V was cut by 4 bases and J by 5 bases, with 11 bases left in between. This CDR3 reads CASSWAGGETQYF. The DNA of the CDR3 is TGTGCCAGCAGCTGGGCCGGTGGGGAGACCCAGTACTTC.

J is TRBJ2-7 and V is TRBV10-1, with D unclear. The CDR3 sequence is 13 residues long. V lost 3 bases and J 3 bases, leaving 9 bases between the germline ends. Per the germline V gene, CDR1 is WNHNN and CDR2 is SYGVQD (reference sequence). DNA for the CDR3: TGCGCCAGCAGTGATTCACTTATCTACGAGCAGTACTTC. Its translation: CASSDSLIYEQYF.

The chain links TRBV11-2 to TRBJ2-5; D is perhaps TRBD2 (5 bases). The germline gives CDR1 SGHAT, CDR2 FQNNGV. The CDR3 spans 14 residues. V was cut by 5 bases and J by 5 bases, with 15 bases left in between. The CDR3 reads CASSKSPSGETQYF. The CDR3 DNA reads as TGTGCCAGCAGCAAAAGCCCTTCGGGGGAGACCCAGTACTTC.

The gene calls are TRBV27 and TRBJ1-6; a weak D match, TRBD1 (6 bases). Per the germline V gene, CDR1 is MNHEY and CDR2 is SMNVEV (reference sequence). With 0 bases removed from V and 2 bases from J, the gap between germline ends came to 11 bases. The CDR3 is 17 residues long. The CDR3 DNA sequence: TGTGCCAGCAGTTTATCACAGGGTGGGACCTATAATTCACCCCTCCACTTT. Encoded protein: CASSLSQGGTYNSPLHF.

The chain joins TRBV6-1 to TRBJ1-2; D possibly corresponds to TRBD1 (5 bases). The germline V gene has CDR1 MNHNS and CDR2 SASEGT. The V end lost 5 bases, the J end lost 4 bases, and 8 bases lay between the germline ends. The length of the CDR3 is 12 residues. DNA of the CDR3: TGTGCCAGCAGTTCGGGGGGCTATGGCTACACCTTC. Translated: CASSSGGYGYTF.

This clone has just a few counts. DNA for the CDR3: TGTGCCAGCAGTGCCACCCAGGGTTCTAATGAAAAACTGTTTTTT. This gives the protein CASSATQGSNEKLFF. This rearrangement joins TRBV6-1 to TRBJ1-4; tentatively, D is TRBD1 (5 bases). The CDR3 is 15 amino acids. Between the trimmed V and J ends, which lost 4 bases and 3 bases, there was a span of 12 bases. Germline V lookup: CDR1 MNHNS, CDR2 SASEGT.

V is TRBV15 and J is TRBJ1-2, with unresolved D. CDR1 LNHNV and CDR2 YYDKDF come from the germline V gene (reference sequence). The CDR3 consists of 13 residues. Between the trimmed V and J ends, which lost 3 bases and 4 bases, there was a span of 9 bases. Here the CDR3 DNA reads TGTGCCACCAGCAGGAGGGTGGGCTATGGCTACACCTTC. The encoded protein is CATSRRVGYGYTF.

The chain couples TRBV9 to TRBJ2-1; possible D gene TRBD1, 6 bases. Trimming left V 5 bases short and J 4 bases short, with 16 bases between. The CDR3 is made up of 15 amino acids. CDR1 is SGDLS, CDR2 YYNGEE, per germline. CDR3 nucleotide sequence: TGTGCCAGCAGAGGAGAGGGACACCGGTACAATGAGCAGTTCTTC. It yields the protein CASRGEGHRYNEQFF.

This rearrangement joins TRBV6-5 to TRBJ2-2, with 7 positions matching TRBD1. With 6 bases clipped from V and 6 bases from J, the junction kept 7 bases outside the gene matches. The germline V gene has CDR1 MNHEY and CDR2 SVGAGI. The CDR3 extends over 14 amino acids. The CDR3 sequence is CASRPGGRPGELFF. The CDR3 bases are TGTGCCAGCAGACCAGGGGGAAGGCCCGGGGAGCTGTTTTTT.

The chain combines TRBV7-9 with TRBJ2-7, with a tentative D call TRBD2 (5 bases). The V gene's germline CDR1 is SEHNR and CDR2 FQNEAQ (reference sequence). V was trimmed by 1 base and J by 6 bases, leaving 7 bases between them. The CDR3 length is 12 residues. CDR3: CASSLVRGEQYF. The CDR3 DNA sequence: TGTGCCAGCAGCTTAGTCCGGGGCGAGCAGTACTTC.

The chain employs TRBV14 and TRBJ1-2, with D possibly matching TRBD1 (6 bases). V lost 4 bases and J 8 bases, leaving 20 bases between the germline ends. The CDR3 has 15 residues. Germline values: CDR1 SGHDN, CDR2 FVKESK. For the CDR3, the DNA is TGTGCCAGCAGCCTTCTGGACAGCCCCAAAGGAGGCTACACCTTC. As protein: CASSLLDSPKGGYTF.

The J gene is TRBJ1-6, the V gene TRBV6-5; a possible D gene is TRBD1 (5 bases). The CDR3 totals 14 residues. Germline CDR1 MNHEY, CDR2 SVGAGI. V lost 5 bases and J lost 6, with 11 bases in between. CDR3 nucleotide sequence: TGTGCCAGCAGTGACAGCTTAATTAATTCACCCCTCCACTTT. Residues: CASSDSLINSPLHF.

The CDR3 protein is CASSLSTGGAKYYGYTF. For the CDR3, the DNA is TGTGCCAGCAGTTTATCGACAGGGGGCGCTAAGTACTATGGCTACACCTTC. The chain joins TRBV28 to TRBJ1-2; TRBD1 matches at 10 bases. The CDR3 has 17 residues. Looked up from germline, CDR1 is MDHEN and CDR2 is SYDVKM. J lost 3 bases, V lost 1 base, and 8 bases had no gene match.

This clone was seen a handful of times. The J gene is TRBJ1-2, the V gene TRBV9; 11 bases match TRBD1. Germline V lookup: CDR1 SGDLS, CDR2 YYNGEE. J lost 8 bases, V lost 4 bases, and 7 bases had no gene match. This CDR3 spans 14 amino acids. CDR3 region: CASSPGQGARGYTF. Written as DNA, the CDR3 is TGTGCCAGCAGCCCCGGACAGGGGGCGCGAGGCTACACCTTC.

This clone appeared a few times. V usage is TRBV11-3 and J usage is TRBJ2-7, with no clear D. Germline-derived CDR1 and CDR2 are SGHNT and YENEEA. This CDR3 comprises 12 residues. V lost 1 base and J lost 5, with 6 bases in between. The CDR3 spells CASSLASNEQYF. In DNA form, the CDR3 reads TGTGCCAGCAGCTTAGCCAGTAACGAGCAGTACTTC.

V and J are TRBV14 and TRBJ2-5, with a possible D match to TRBD2 (6 bases). CDR1 is SGHDN, CDR2 FVKESK, per germline. The CDR3 consists of 17 residues. V was pared by 4 bases and J by 7 bases, with 25 bases between. CDR3 coding DNA: TGTGCCAGCAGCCGAGACCTCTTTCCGGGTTCCGGGGGGACCCAGTACTTC. This encodes CASSRDLFPGSGGTQYF.

In this sample, this clone turned up a few times. The chain combines TRBV7-2 with TRBJ1-1, with TRBD1 identical over 9 bases. This CDR3 contains 13 residues. V lost 4 bases and J lost 3; bases outside the gene matches: 0. CDR1 SGHTA and CDR2 FQGNSA come from the germline V gene. The CDR3 spells CASSWDRDTEAFF. DNA for the CDR3: TGTGCCAGCAGCTGGGACAGGGACACTGAAGCTTTCTTT.

J is TRBJ2-5 and V is TRBV5-1, with D possibly TRBD2 on 6 matching bases. The germline V and J ends were trimmed by 0 bases and 6 bases, with 15 bases remaining between them. The CDR3 totals 15 residues. Per the germline V gene, CDR1 is SGHRS and CDR2 is YFSETQ. The CDR3 region has the DNA TGCGCCAGCAGCTTGGATAGCGGTTTGTCGAAGACCCAGTACTTC. Amino acids: CASSLDSGLSKTQYF.

The rearrangement links TRBV7-2 to TRBJ1-5; 9 nucleotides line up with TRBD1. Trimming removed 4 bases from V and 3 bases from J; junction bases left unmatched: 4. The V gene's germline CDR1 is SGHTA and CDR2 FQGNSA. The length of the CDR3 is 15 residues. The CDR3 DNA reads as TGTGCCAGCAGCTCCACAGGGGGCCTCAATCAGCCCCAGCATTTT. Amino acids: CASSSTGGLNQPQHF. The variable domain in full, with the rest retrieved from reference TRBV7-2 and TRBJ1-5, is GAGVSQSPSNKVTEKGKDVELRCDPISGHTALYWYRQSLGQGLEFLIYFQGNSAPDKSGLPSDRFSAERTGGSVSTLTIQRTQQEDSAVYLCASSSTGGLNQPQHFGDGTRLSIL.

The genes are TRBV5-1 and TRBJ2-3; D uncertain. Germline loops: CDR1 SGHRS, CDR2 YFSETQ. The CDR3 is 17 residues long. Trimming stripped 4 bases from V and 1 base from J, with 19 bases between. This CDR3 reads CASSPTAKMAGTDTQYF. The CDR3 DNA sequence: TGCGCCAGCAGCCCCACCGCAAAAATGGCGGGCACAGATACGCAGTATTTT.

The chain uses TRBV11-2 and TRBJ2-5, with a weak D call TRBD1 (6 bases). CDR1 is SGHAT, CDR2 FQNNGV, per germline. With 5 bases removed from V and 0 bases from J, the gap between germline ends came to 13 bases. The CDR3 is 15 residues long. DNA of the CDR3: TGTGCCAGCAGCCGTTTCGAGGGGGACCAAGAGACCCAGTACTTC. It specifies CASSRFEGDQETQYF.

The chain has TRBV7-2 and TRBJ2-3; 11 nucleotides match TRBD2. CDR1 is SGHTA and CDR2 is FQGNSA in the germline V gene. This CDR3 region has 18 residues. V shed 2 bases, J shed 2 bases, and the junction held 9 bases outside the gene matches. The CDR3: CASSLWYSGGASTDTQYF. As DNA, the CDR3 is TGTGCCAGCAGCTTATGGTATAGCGGGGGGGCCTCCACAGATACGCAGTATTTT.

The chain has TRBV9 and TRBJ1-1; unclear D gene. Germline V gene sequence: CDR1 SGDLS, CDR2 YYNGEE. There are 13 residues in the CDR3. Trimming took off 0 bases at V and 3 bases at J, with 6 bases between the two ends. The CDR3 nucleotides are TGTGCCAGCAGCGTAGCCGGGGACACTGAAGCTTTCTTT. Amino acids: CASSVAGDTEAFF.

The chain recombines TRBV7-6 with TRBJ2-3, with a possible D match to TRBD1 (6 bases). CDR1 and CDR2 from the germline V gene are SGHVS and FNYEAQ. V was pared by 1 base and J by 4 bases, with 9 bases between. The CDR3 contains 14 residues. Here the CDR3 reads CASSLGWGPDTQYF. CDR3 nucleotides: TGTGCCAGCAGCTTAGGATGGGGGCCAGATACGCAGTATTTT.

A note on this clone: Other DNA sequences from this sample encode an identical CDR3 as well. The chain employs TRBV7-9 and TRBJ1-1; 7 nucleotides match TRBD1. CDR3 size: 13 residues. The germline V gene encodes CDR1 SEHNR and CDR2 FQNEAQ (reference sequence). The CDR3 loop reads CSVPHQEGARAFF. The DNA for the CDR3 is TGTTCCGTCCCTCATCAAGAGGGGGCGCGGGCTTTCTTT.